The next 17 T cell receptor beta chains were all read from a single sample in a study of cytomegalovirus exposure and HLA in healthy donors. PCR was performed using 60 Vbeta and 13 Jbeta primers. The method was immunoSEQ multiplex PCR; TCRdb's version includes in-frame clones alone and lacks a portion of them. In the table there are roughly 150,000 clones, just under 80% of which are singletons. The sequencing input was PBMCs. Receptors were obtained from a man under 40 in good health and CMV-seronegative.

V is TRBV5-4 and J is TRBJ2-7; 12 bases are shared with TRBD2. J was trimmed by 2 bases and V by 3 bases; bases with no gene match: 3. The CDR3 loop spans 15 amino acids. Germline V gene sequence: CDR1 SGHNT, CDR2 YYREEE (reference sequence). CDR3 sequence: CASSSRTSGTYEQYF. The CDR3, as DNA: TGTGCCAGCAGCTCAAGGACTAGCGGGACCTACGAGCAGTACTTC.

This clone was observed once. The chain is built from TRBV7-6 and TRBJ2-5, with 11 bases identical to TRBD2. Per germline, CDR1 SGHVS and CDR2 FNYEAQ. CDR3 length equals 18 residues. The trim removed 2 bases at V and 4 bases at J, leaving 12 bases unmatched. CDR3 in DNA: TGTGCCAGCAGCTTAATAGCGGGGGGGCCGAGTCGGCCAGAGACCCAGTACTTC. This encodes CASSLIAGGPSRPETQYF.

J is TRBJ1-4 and V is TRBV5-1; TRBD1 agrees at 8 bases. The CDR3 is 16 amino acids. V was clipped by 4 bases and J by 8 bases; unmatched bases: 13. Germline CDR1 and CDR2: SGHRS and YFSETQ. The CDR3 reads CASSLEPGQGEEKLFF. As DNA, the CDR3 is TGCGCCAGCAGCCTAGAACCCGGACAGGGCGAGGAAAAACTGTTTTTT. The full variable domain, with the rest looked up from reference TRBV5-1 and TRBJ1-4, is KAGVTQTPRYLIKTRGQQVTLSCSPISGHRSVSWYQQTPGQGLQFLFEYFSETQRNKGNFPGRFSGRQFSNSRSEMNVSTLELGDSALYLCASSLEPGQGEEKLFFGSGTQLSVL.

The V call is TRBV28, the J call TRBJ1-6, with D perhaps TRBD1 (5 bases). From germline, CDR1 is MDHEN and CDR2 SYDVKM. Trimming took 1 base from V and 0 from J, leaving 7 bases between them. This CDR3 comprises 16 residues. CDR3 region: CASSLSTGSYNSPLHF. The CDR3 DNA follows: TGTGCCAGCAGTTTATCCACAGGCTCCTATAATTCACCCCTCCACTTT.

The V call is TRBV5-4, the J call TRBJ1-6; TRBD1 matches 8 bases. Trimming cost V 4 bases and J 7 bases; bases outside gene matches: 4. CDR3 length: 14 amino acids. Germline loops: CDR1 SGHNT, CDR2 YYREEE (reference sequence). The CDR3: CASSRQGSNSPLHF. CDR3 in DNA: TGTGCCAGCAGCCGACAGGGGAGCAATTCACCCCTCCACTTT. Filled out from reference TRBV5-4 and TRBJ1-6, the complete variable domain reads ETGVTQSPTHLIKTRGQQVTLRCSSQSGHNTVSWYQQALGQGPQFIFQYYREEENGRGNFPPRFSGLQFPNYSSELNVNALELDDSALYLCASSRQGSNSPLHFGNGTRLTVT.

This chain connects TRBV10-3 to TRBJ2-1; 7 nucleotides align to TRBD2. This CDR3 is 17 amino acids long. Germline loops: CDR1 ENHRY, CDR2 SYGVKD. V was pared by 0 bases and J by 0 bases, with 5 bases of the junction left unmatched. CDR3: CAISESTGGSSYNEQFF. In nucleotides, the CDR3 is TGTGCCATCAGTGAGTCGACTGGCGGGAGCTCCTACAATGAGCAGTTCTTC.

The chain couples TRBV19 to TRBJ1-1, with D unresolved. Germline CDR1 is LNHDA and CDR2 is SQIVND (reference sequence). The CDR3 extends over 12 amino acids. V was cut by 6 bases and J by 4 bases, with 9 bases left in between. CDR3 bases: TGTGCCAGTAGAAAAGGGAGCACTGAAGCTTTCTTT. Its protein is CASRKGSTEAFF.

The chain employs TRBV10-3 and TRBJ2-7; the match to TRBD1 covers 9 bases. The CDR3 is made up of 13 amino acids. The trim removed 10 bases at V and 4 bases at J, leaving 8 bases unmatched. Germline V gives CDR1 ENHRY, CDR2 SYGVKD. The CDR3 DNA follows: TGTGCCACGTCTCGAGACAGGGGGTACGAGCAGTACTTC. This translates into CATSRDRGYEQYF.

The chain recombines TRBV2 with TRBJ2-3; 14 bases match TRBD2. Germline CDR1 SNHLY, CDR2 FYNNEI. V gave up 5 bases and J gave up 4 bases; unmatched junction bases: 2. There are 15 residues in the CDR3. CDR3 residues: CASSLTSGRADTQYF. Written as DNA, the CDR3 is TGTGCCAGCAGTTTGACTAGCGGGAGGGCAGATACGCAGTATTTT.

The CDR3 coding sequence is TGCGCCAGCAGCTTGTCCTATGAGGCTAACTATGGCTACACCTTC. Protein: CASSLSYEANYGYTF. The rearrangement uses TRBV5-1 and TRBJ1-2; D is unclear. With 1 base removed from V and 0 bases from J, the gap between germline ends came to 10 bases. Germline V CDR1 and CDR2: SGHRS, YFSETQ. This CDR3 has 15 residues.

This chain links TRBV7-2 with TRBJ2-7; TRBD2 agrees at 8 bases. The CDR3 length is 15 residues. Trimming took 1 base from V and 3 from J; bases not matched to a gene: 5. Germline V CDR1 and CDR2: SGHTA, FQGNSA. CDR3 nucleotide sequence: TGTGCCAGCAGCTTAGTATTAGCGGGACTCTACGAGCAGTACTTC. Protein sequence: CASSLVLAGLYEQYF.

This chain links TRBV4-3 with TRBJ1-1; D is unclear. V was shortened by 1 base and J by 1 base, with 7 bases between the two germline ends. The CDR3 runs to 14 residues. Germline CDR1 reads LGHNA; CDR2 reads YSLEER. CDR3 amino acids: CASSQAPGNTEAFF. The CDR3 DNA reads as TGCGCCAGCAGCCAAGCCCCAGGGAACACTGAAGCTTTCTTT.

The rearrangement joins TRBV6-5 to TRBJ2-2, with a weak D call TRBD1 (6 bases). With 10 bases removed from V and 0 bases from J, the gap between germline ends came to 15 bases. The length of the CDR3 is 15 residues. Looked up from germline, CDR1 is MNHEY and CDR2 is SVGAGI. DNA for the CDR3: TGTGCCACCCGGAAAGGGACACCGAACACCGGGGAGCTGTTTTTT. Translation: CATRKGTPNTGELFF.

The J gene is TRBJ2-3, the V gene TRBV29-1, with D possibly matching TRBD2 (5 bases). This CDR3 has 15 amino acids. The V end lost 6 bases, the J end lost 3 bases, and 19 bases lay between the germline ends. The germline V gene encodes CDR1 SQVTM and CDR2 ANQGSEA. The CDR3, as DNA: TGCAGCGTGGTTCGGGGATCGAGCGGAACAGATACGCAGTATTTT. It is translated as CSVVRGSSGTDTQYF.

The rearrangement links TRBV7-2 to TRBJ1-4; TRBD1 is a possible D gene (6 bases). Germline CDR1 is SGHTA and CDR2 is FQGNSA. The CDR3 spans 16 residues. Between the trimmed V and J ends, which lost 4 bases and 0 bases, there was a span of 12 bases. The CDR3 protein is CASSSTGTSTNEKLFF. Here the CDR3 DNA reads TGTGCCAGCAGCTCTACAGGGACCTCAACTAATGAAAAACTGTTTTTT.

This clone has a handful of counts. This chain joins TRBV28 and TRBJ1-2; possible D gene TRBD1, 6 bases. The germline gives CDR1 MDHEN, CDR2 SYDVKM. The CDR3 has 14 amino acids. V lost 7 bases, J lost 2 bases, and 14 bases lay in between. In DNA form, the CDR3 reads TGTGCCAGCACCTCCGGGACAAAGAACTATGGCTACACCTTC. Protein product: CASTSGTKNYGYTF.

The count of this clone is one. V gene TRBV28 combines with J gene TRBJ1-4, with 10 bases identical to TRBD1. CDR3 length equals 16 residues. The germline gives CDR1 MDHEN, CDR2 SYDVKM. Trimming took 5 bases from V and 8 from J; bases not matched to a gene: 11. Written as DNA, the CDR3 is TGTGCCAGCAGTCTACCGACCGGGACAGGGGCCGAAAAACTGTTTTTT. This gives the protein CASSLPTGTGAEKLFF.